These 27 T cell receptor beta chains were all obtained from the same sample, sequenced in a study of control samples from healthy donors and cancer patients. Produced via immunoSEQ multiplex PCR; TCRdb's table is partial and in-frame only. The sample holds about 140,000 clones, approximately 94% seen once. The specimen was blood. The source of these receptors is a man aged 40-49 years in good health.

The chain joins TRBV5-4 to TRBJ2-2; 9 nucleotides agree with TRBD1. Germline-derived CDR1 and CDR2 are SGHNT and YYREEE (reference sequence). CDR3 length equals 15 residues. Trimming took 1 base from V and 6 from J; bases not matched to a gene: 4. CDR3 region: CASSLWGQGAGELFF. The CDR3 coding sequence is TGTGCCAGCAGCTTGTGGGGACAGGGCGCCGGGGAGCTGTTTTTT. Together with reference TRBV5-4 and TRBJ2-2, the CDR3 gives the full variable domain: ETGVTQSPTHLIKTRGQQVTLRCSSQSGHNTVSWYQQALGQGPQFIFQYYREEENGRGNFPPRFSGLQFPNYSSELNVNALELDDSALYLCASSLWGQGAGELFFGEGSRLTVL.

The chain employs TRBV2 and TRBJ1-3, with no clear D. V was shortened by 6 bases and J by 1 base, with 10 bases between the two germline ends. Per germline, CDR1 SNHLY and CDR2 FYNNEI. CDR3 size: 14 residues. Written as DNA, the CDR3 is TGTGCCAGCAGGTCCGGCGGTTCTGGAAACACCATATATTTT. It encodes CASRSGGSGNTIYF.

The rearrangement uses TRBV27 and TRBJ1-1; D may be TRBD1 (5 bases). The CDR3 extends over 14 amino acids. V gave up 8 bases and J gave up 0 bases, with 13 bases separating them. Germline assignment: CDR1 MNHEY and CDR2 SMNVEV (reference sequence). The CDR3 is CASFRGQLNTEAFF. Here the CDR3 DNA reads TGTGCCAGCTTCAGAGGACAACTGAACACTGAAGCTTTCTTT.

The V call is TRBV5-1, the J call TRBJ1-2; no firm D call. Trimming pared 2 bases from V and 8 bases from J, leaving 7 bases between. CDR3 length equals 11 residues. The germline V gene has CDR1 SGHRS and CDR2 YFSETQ. The CDR3 region has the DNA TGCGCCAGCAGCTTAGGGCACGGCTACACCTTC. It encodes CASSLGHGYTF.

This chain links TRBV9 with TRBJ1-2, with D unresolved. The CDR3 runs to 15 residues. Trimming pared 0 bases from V and 0 bases from J, leaving 9 bases between. Per the germline V gene, CDR1 is SGDLS and CDR2 is YYNGEE. The CDR3 region has the DNA TGTGCCAGCAGCGTAGATCGCATATCTAACTATGGCTACACCTTC. As protein: CASSVDRISNYGYTF.

V is TRBV21-1 and J is TRBJ2-2. TRBV21-1 is shown as a pseudogene. This CDR3 has 19 residues. CDR3 region: CASSKKGGLDRPNPPELFF. Here the CDR3 DNA reads TGTGCCAGCAGCAAAAAAGGGGGGTTAGACAGGCCCAATCCGCCGGAGCTGTTTTTT.

This clone appeared a single time. The chain carries TRBV7-3 and TRBJ2-7; 10 nucleotides align to TRBD1. This CDR3 is built from 14 residues. Per the germline V gene, CDR1 is SGHTA and CDR2 is FQGTGA. V was pared by 5 bases and J by 3 bases, with 4 bases of the junction left unmatched. CDR3 in amino acids: CASSDRDRGYEQYF. The CDR3 DNA sequence: TGTGCCAGCAGCGACCGGGACAGGGGCTACGAGCAGTACTTC.

The gene calls are TRBV30 and TRBJ2-5, with 8 bases fitting TRBD2. The junction had 12 bases not matched to a gene; V was cut back by 2 bases and J by 7 bases. Per the germline V gene, CDR1 is GTSNPN and CDR2 is SVGIG (reference sequence). This CDR3 has 15 amino acids. This CDR3 is CAWSLSKREKVTQYF. The CDR3 nucleotides read TGTGCCTGGAGTTTGAGCAAGCGGGAGAAGGTGACCCAGTACTTC.

The chain carries TRBV9 and TRBJ2-2; D is unresolved. The CDR3 is 17 residues long. Trimming removed 1 base at V and 0 bases at J, with 13 bases between. The germline V gene has CDR1 SGDLS and CDR2 YYNGEE. This chain's CDR3 is CASSVSRPSTNTGELFF. The DNA of the CDR3 is TGTGCCAGCAGCGTATCAAGGCCAAGCACGAACACCGGGGAGCTGTTTTTT.

The rearrangement uses TRBV6-6 and TRBJ1-1; no definite D call. V lost 7 bases and J lost 1, with 13 bases in between. The CDR3 extends over 14 amino acids. The germline gives CDR1 MNHNY, CDR2 SVGAGI (reference sequence). The CDR3 region is CASIINQENTEAFF. In DNA, the CDR3 is TGTGCCAGCATTATTAACCAGGAGAACACTGAAGCTTTCTTT.

The genes are TRBV3-1 (or the pseudogene TRBV3-2) and TRBJ1-5; unclear D gene. Germline CDR1 and CDR2: LGHDT and YNNKEL (reference sequence). The CDR3 runs 16 residues. Trimming removed 0 bases at V and 3 bases at J, with 12 bases between. In nucleotides, the CDR3 is TGTGCCAGCAGCCAAGAGTTTGGCTTTCCCAATCAGCCCCAGCATTTT. It yields the protein CASSQEFGFPNQPQHF.

This chain links TRBV9 with TRBJ1-4; weak D call: TRBD1 (5 bases). Germline assignment: CDR1 SGDLS and CDR2 YYNGEE. V lost 4 bases, J lost 5 bases, and 12 bases lay in between. The length of the CDR3 is 14 residues. The CDR3 protein is CASSPRGGNEKLFF. The CDR3, as DNA: TGTGCCAGCAGCCCCCGGGGGGGGAATGAAAAACTGTTTTTT.

The chain links TRBV29-1 to TRBJ1-3, with D hard to call. The V end was cut by 4 bases, the J end by 1 base, with 14 bases between. CDR1 SQVTM and CDR2 ANQGSEA come from the germline V gene. This CDR3 is built from 15 residues. CDR3 bases: TGCAGCGTTGTTGACACCTTTGCTTCTGGAAACACCATATATTTT. Translating it yields CSVVDTFASGNTIYF.

The rearrangement uses TRBV28 and TRBJ1-5, with 9 bases lining up with TRBD1. The CDR3 spans 17 residues. Trimming cost V 4 bases and J 3 bases; bases outside gene matches: 10. Germline V gene sequence: CDR1 MDHEN, CDR2 SYDVKM. The CDR3 sequence is CASSSYRDRDDNQPQHF. The DNA of the CDR3 is TGTGCCAGCAGTTCCTACCGGGACAGGGACGACAATCAGCCCCAGCATTTT.

There are a few counts of this clone. The chain has TRBV18 and TRBJ1-2; D gene uncertain. This CDR3 is built from 17 residues. Looked up from germline, CDR1 is KGHSH and CDR2 is LQKENI. V dropped 6 bases and J dropped 4 bases, with 24 bases sitting between them. DNA for the CDR3: TGTGCCAGCTCCCCCAATAGGGAGGAGCCTCGCTTCTATGGCTACACCTTC. Amino acids: CASSPNREEPRFYGYTF.

The CDR3: CSVATSGFSYEQYF. In DNA form, the CDR3 reads TGCAGCGTGGCGACTAGCGGGTTTTCCTACGAGCAGTACTTC. J is TRBJ2-7 and V is TRBV29-1; 10 bases agree with TRBD2. The V gene end was trimmed by 6 bases and the J gene end by 1 base; junction bases not matched to a gene: 6. There are 14 residues in the CDR3. The germline CDR1 and CDR2 sequences are SQVTM and ANQGSEA.

The J gene is TRBJ2-1, the V gene TRBV24-1, with 9 bases identical to TRBD1. The V segment lost 1 base and the J segment 5 bases; nucleotides outside the gene matches: 8. The CDR3 is made up of 17 amino acids. CDR1 is KGHDR and CDR2 is SFDVKD in the germline V gene. Here the CDR3 reads CATSDLGGQGVDNEQFF. The CDR3 nucleotides read TGTGCCACCAGTGATTTAGGGGGACAGGGAGTGGACAATGAGCAGTTCTTC.

The chain employs TRBV12-5 and TRBJ1-1; TRBD1 is a possible D gene (5 bases). Germline V gene sequence: CDR1 LGHNT, CDR2 FRNRAP. The CDR3 has 14 residues. V was clipped by 7 bases and J by 1 base, with 13 bases between them. CDR3 DNA: TGTGCTAGTGACCAGGGACTCCCGAACACTGAAGCTTTCTTT. Protein product: CASDQGLPNTEAFF.

The rearrangement links TRBV10-1 to TRBJ2-5, with 10 positions matching TRBD1. Germline V gene data show CDR1 as WNHNN and CDR2 as SYGVQD (reference sequence). This CDR3 is 16 amino acids long. Unmatched junction bases numbered 12, after V lost 2 bases and J lost 9 bases. CDR3 residues: CASSERETGGLQAQYF. CDR3 nucleotides: TGCGCCAGCAGTGAGCGGGAGACAGGGGGCCTCCAGGCCCAGTACTTC.

CDR3 in amino acids: CTSSQDSPGTGSSYEQYF. For the CDR3, the DNA is TGCACCAGCAGCCAAGACTCCCCGGGTACAGGGAGCTCCTACGAGCAGTACTTC. The chain carries TRBV1 and TRBJ2-7; the tabulated D call, TRBD1, remains unverified against the DNA. TRBV1 is a listed pseudogene. This CDR3 is built from 18 residues.

This chain uses TRBV5-1 with TRBJ1-1, with a possible D match to TRBD1 (5 bases). Trimming removed 2 bases at V and 0 bases at J, with 11 bases between. This CDR3 comprises 15 residues. CDR1 is SGHRS, CDR2 YFSETQ, per germline. The CDR3, as DNA: TGCGCCAGCAGCTTCCGACAGAACGTGAACACTGAAGCTTTCTTT. Amino acids: CASSFRQNVNTEAFF.

This clone has a single count. J is TRBJ2-3 and V is TRBV7-2; the match to TRBD2 covers 8 bases. The V segment lost 1 base and the J segment 1 base; nucleotides outside the gene matches: 4. The CDR3 contains 16 residues. Germline CDR1 reads SGHTA; CDR2 reads FQGNSA. As DNA, the CDR3 is TGTGCCAGCAGCTTAGATTCGCGGGGGGGCACAGATACGCAGTATTTT. It translates to CASSLDSRGGTDTQYF. The complete variable domain, with remaining parts taken from reference TRBV7-2 and TRBJ2-3, reads GAGVSQSPSNKVTEKGKDVELRCDPISGHTALYWYRQSLGQGLEFLIYFQGNSAPDKSGLPSDRFSAERTGGSVSTLTIQRTQQEDSAVYLCASSLDSRGGTDTQYFGPGTRLTVL.

The gene calls are TRBV6-2 or TRBV6-3 and TRBJ2-5; no clear D. Trimming left V 5 bases short and J 2 bases short, with 12 bases between. This CDR3 is 14 amino acids long. The germline V gene encodes CDR1 MNHEY and CDR2 SVGEGT. The DNA of the CDR3 is TGTGCCAGCAGTGCCCAGGTGGAACAAGAGACCCAGTACTTC. Translation: CASSAQVEQETQYF.

The chain carries TRBV2 and TRBJ2-2; D gene uncertain. Germline CDR1 SNHLY, CDR2 FYNNEI. V dropped 1 base and J dropped 4 bases, with 10 bases sitting between them. This CDR3 has 15 amino acids. CDR3 in amino acids: CASSEVPISTGELFF. CDR3 nucleotide sequence: TGTGCCAGCAGTGAAGTCCCAATCTCCACCGGGGAGCTGTTTTTT.

The chain links TRBV18 to TRBJ2-7; 15 bases are a match to TRBD2. The CDR3 is made up of 15 amino acids. Germline trimming cut 2 bases from V and 7 bases from J; bases unmatched to any gene: 3. Germline lookup yields CDR1 KGHSH and CDR2 LQKENI. The CDR3 DNA follows: TGTGCCAGCTCACCAGGGACTAGCGGGAGGCGAGAGCAGTACTTC. Protein sequence: CASSPGTSGRREQYF. The full variable domain, its missing parts supplied by reference TRBV18 and TRBJ2-7, is NAGVMQNPRHLVRRRGQEARLRCSPMKGHSHVYWYRQLPEEGLKFMVYLQKENIIDESGMPKERFSAEFPKEGPSILRIQQVVRGDSAAYFCASSPGTSGRREQYFGPGTRLTVT.

The rearrangement uses TRBV19 and TRBJ2-5; perhaps TRBD2 as D (6 bases). Germline V CDR1 and CDR2: LNHDA, SQIVND (reference sequence). This CDR3 has 15 amino acids. The V gene lost 3 bases and the J gene lost 2 bases, with 13 bases spanning the gap. In nucleotides, the CDR3 is TGTGCCAGTAGTATTGGGGGACTTGGGCAAGAGACCCAGTACTTC. Encoded protein: CASSIGGLGQETQYF.

The genes are TRBV20-1 and TRBJ2-1, with D perhaps TRBD2 (6 bases). Trimming stripped 3 bases from V and 6 bases from J, with 6 bases between. Germline V gives CDR1 DFQATT, CDR2 SNEGSKA (reference sequence). The CDR3 contains 11 residues. This CDR3 is CSARGGNEQFF. The CDR3 DNA is TGCAGTGCTAGGGGGGGCAATGAGCAGTTCTTC.